This T cell receptor beta chain appears in the sequencing data of a study of blood T cell repertoires in COVID-19. For the study at large: Samples came from the United States, Italy and Spain, spanning acute and convalescent COVID-19. Nucleic acid was either cDNA or gDNA, and it came from T cells, B-cell-depleted T cells, or PBMCs.

Assay: immunoSEQ multiplex PCR; the TCRdb copy retains only in-frame clones and omits some. The table has about 15,000 clones, roughly four fifths seen once; the top ten hold roughly 10%. This CDR3 is built from 14 residues. The germline V gene encodes CDR1 SGHTA and CDR2 FQGTGA. Concerning this clone itself: The junction does not match germline at one end; this may be a read error. Other DNA sequences in the sample encode the same CDR3.

Sequenced sample: peripheral blood. V gene TRBV7-3 combines with J gene TRBJ2-1, with 8 bases fitting TRBD2. The clonotype comes from a human donor in a cohort sampled during active COVID-19. The CDR3 region is CASSLGGAVDEQFF. The CDR3 nucleotides read TGCGCCAGCAGCCTCGGGGGGGCGGTCGATGAGCAGTTCTTC.